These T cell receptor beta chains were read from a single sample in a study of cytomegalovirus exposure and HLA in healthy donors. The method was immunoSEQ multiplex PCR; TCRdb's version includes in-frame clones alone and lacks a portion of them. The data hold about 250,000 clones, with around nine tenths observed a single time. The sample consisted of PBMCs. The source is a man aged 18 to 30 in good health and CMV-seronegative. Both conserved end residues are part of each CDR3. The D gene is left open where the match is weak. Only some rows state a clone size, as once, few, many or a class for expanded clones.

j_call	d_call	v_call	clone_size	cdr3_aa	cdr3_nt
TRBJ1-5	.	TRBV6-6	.	CASSYSNGGLPQHF	TGTGCCAGCAGTTACTCGAACGGAGGATTGCCCCAGCATTTT
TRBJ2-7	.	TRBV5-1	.	CASSLGPQGPGEQYF	TGCGCCAGCAGCTTGGGACCTCAGGGGCCGGGCGAGCAGTACTTC
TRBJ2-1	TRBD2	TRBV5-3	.	CARSLGPSGRADEQFF	TGTGCCAGAAGCTTGGGTCCTAGCGGGAGGGCCGATGAGCAGTTCTTC
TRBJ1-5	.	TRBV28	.	CASSSGYQPQHF	TGTGCCAGCAGTTCGGGATATCAGCCCCAGCATTTT
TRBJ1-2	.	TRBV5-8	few	CASSGGTRRSNYGYTF	TGTGCCAGCAGCGGGGGGACCCGTCGTTCTAACTATGGCTACACCTTC
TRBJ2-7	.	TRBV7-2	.	CASSFNAGRGAGEEQYF	TGTGCCAGCAGCTTTAATGCCGGTCGGGGGGCCGGTGAAGAGCAGTACTTC
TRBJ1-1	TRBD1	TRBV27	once	CASSLRGTGGTEAFF	TGTGCCAGCAGTTTAAGGGGGACAGGGGGCACTGAAGCTTTCTTT
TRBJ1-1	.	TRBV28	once	CASTLSGFTEAFF	TGTGCCAGCACCCTGTCGGGGTTCACTGAAGCTTTCTTT
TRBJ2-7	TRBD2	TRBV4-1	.	CASSQEGTSVYEQYF	TGCGCCAGCAGCCAAGAAGGGACTAGCGTCTACGAGCAGTACTTC
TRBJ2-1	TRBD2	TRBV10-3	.	CATKGGPNNEQFF	TGTGCCACTAAGGGAGGGCCCAATAATGAGCAGTTCTTC
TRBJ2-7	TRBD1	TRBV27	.	CASSLRDRGSYEQYF	TGTGCCAGCAGCCTCCGGGACAGGGGGTCATACGAGCAGTACTTC
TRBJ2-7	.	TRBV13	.	CASSFNRDYEQYF	TGTGCCAGCAGCTTTAACAGAGATTACGAGCAGTACTTC
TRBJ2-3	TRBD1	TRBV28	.	CASSPPGQVEYF	TGTGCCAGCAGTCCCCCGGGACAGGTCGAGTATTTT
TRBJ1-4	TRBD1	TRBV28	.	CASSLQGTANEKLFF	TGTGCCAGCAGTTTGCAGGGGACAGCTAATGAAAAACTGTTTTTT
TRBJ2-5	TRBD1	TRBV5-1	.	CASSRQGQETQYF	TGCGCCAGCAGTCGACAGGGGCAAGAGACCCAGTACTTC
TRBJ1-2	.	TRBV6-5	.	CASSYIGGRDGYTF	TGTGCCAGCAGTTACATCGGGGGGCGAGATGGCTACACCTTC
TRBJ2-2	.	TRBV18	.	CASSPIEVIGELFF	TGTGCCAGCTCACCCATAGAGGTCATCGGGGAGCTGTTTTTT
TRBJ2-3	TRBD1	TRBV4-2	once	CASSQDGGQGSDTQYF	TGTGCCAGCAGCCAAGATGGGGGACAGGGCTCAGATACGCAGTATTTT
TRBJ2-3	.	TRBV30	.	CAWKDFVDTQYF	TGTGCCTGGAAGGACTTTGTAGATACGCAGTATTTT